The clone carrying this T cell receptor (beta chain) has just a few counts. Its cognate antigen is unknown. The sample belongs to a study of T cells after yellow fever vaccination. Study-wide points: Researchers noted that a small share of clonotypes showed up in both CD4 and CD8 compartments.

The germline CDR1 and CDR2 sequences are SEHNR and FQNEAQ (reference sequence). Trimming removed 2 bases at V and 4 bases at J, with 12 bases between. The CDR3 spans 15 residues. By 5'RACE template switching, TCR cDNA was produced, with a universal primer site and UMIs added in the process. TCRdb reprocessed the 5' RACE reads with MiXCR, giving one entry per CDR3 protein. The data show approximately 300,000 distinct CDR3 sequences, with roughly 7% seen just once and over 15% held by the top ten. The receptor comes from a man younger than 35 who received the YFV17D yellow fever vaccine. Sequences were derived from PBMCs, sampled approximately 47 days after the first yellow fever vaccination. The chain uses TRBV7-9 and TRBJ1-3; the D gene is possibly TRBD1 (6 bases). Here the CDR3 reads CASSLLGTTGNTIYF. The CDR3 nucleotides are TGTGCCAGCAGCTTATTGGGGACAACCGGAAACACCATATATTTT. Looking up the rest from reference TRBV7-9 and TRBJ1-3 gives the full variable domain: DTGVSQNPRHKITKRGQNVTFRCDPISEHNRLYWYRQTLGQGPEFLTYFQNEAQLEKSRLLSDRFSAERPKGSFSTLEIQRTEQGDSAMYLCASSLLGTTGNTIYFGEGSWLTVV.